The 9 T cell receptor beta chains below all came from one sample that was sequenced in a study of tumor-infiltrating lymphocytes in primary liver carcinoma. From around 20-30 mg of unsorted bulk tissue, DNA and RNA were co-extracted together. The authors made TCR beta cDNA from about 500 ng total RNA with a constant-region primer. Slightly modified ARM-PCR with three nested multiplex PCR rounds yielded TCR beta libraries. With TRBV1-TRBV30 forward primers and a C-beta reverse primer, the first two PCR rounds were run for roughly 10 cycles each. TCRdb ran MiXCR on the multiplex PCR reads and lists one entry per CDR3 protein. The sample includes approximately 110,000 distinct CDR3 sequences, 50% to 80% of them seen just once. Sequencing was done on a sample of liver tumor tissue from sampling region 3. Described subset: tumor region T3, left-lateral pole. These receptor sequences come from an older woman with primary liver carcinoma and hepatitis B virus infection.

This clonotype appeared a few times. A much larger clone lies a single base off, so this may be a read error. The rearrangement links TRBV6-1 to TRBJ1-1; 11 bases are shared with TRBD1. CDR1 and CDR2 (germline): MNHNS, SASEGT. This CDR3 is 16 amino acids long. The chain's CDR3 is CTSSQGPGQGVTEAFF. The CDR3 nucleotides read TGTACCAGCAGTCAAGGACCGGGACAGGGGGTCACTGAAGCTTTCTTT.

In its sample, this clonotype was seen once. This CDR3 is missing its conserved last phenylalanine or tryptophan, likely due to a read error. The DNA is omitted, as the CDR3 cannot be located on it reliably, and the CDR3 follows TCRdb's listing. This sequence joins TRBV6-1 and TRBJ1-2; TRBD1, the table's D call, lacks a check against the DNA. Germline V gene sequence: CDR1 MNHNS, CDR2 SASEGT. The length of the CDR3 is 14 amino acids, counting both ends. Here the CDR3 reads CASSENGADDGYTI.

To note about this clonotype: The CDR3 carries no conserved terminal phenylalanine or tryptophan, so it likely arises from a read error. The chain recombines TRBV11-2 with TRBJ1-1; the D gene is possibly TRBD1 (6 bases). The CDR3 runs to 14 residues. Germline V gene data show CDR1 as SGHAT and CDR2 as FQNNGV. CDR3 loop: CTSSSEQGRAEAFL. CDR3 coding DNA: TGTACCAGCAGCTCAGAGCAGGGGAGGGCTGAAGCTTTCTTG.

This clonotype was detected only a few times. Since a much larger clone is just one base distant, this may be a read error. The V and J genes are TRBV4-1 and TRBJ2-7; D perhaps matches TRBD2 (5 bases). Germline-derived CDR1 and CDR2 are MGHRA and YSYEKL. This CDR3 comprises 12 residues. The CDR3 protein is CVSSQEGYEQYF. The DNA for the CDR3 is TGCGTCAGCAGCCAAGAGGGTTACGAGCAGTACTTC.

Of note for this clonotype: One end of the junction varies from germline; a read error may be responsible. J is TRBJ2-4 and V is TRBV28; 7 bases fit TRBD2. CDR3 length: 17 amino acids. Germline lookup yields CDR1 MDHEN and CDR2 SYDVKM. The CDR3 bases are TGTGCCAGCAGTTTCCAGGGAGCGGGGCTAGCCAAAGACATTCAGTACTTC. Amino acids: CASSFQGAGLAKDIQYF.

By share of the sample, this clonotype is medium-sized. The chain carries TRBV12-3 or TRBV12-4 and TRBJ2-7; D unclear. The CDR3 consists of 11 residues. With 6 bases removed from V and 6 bases from J, the gap between germline ends came to 9 bases. The CDR3 coding sequence is TGTGCCAGCAGCCCCGGGCTCGAGCAGTACTTC. Amino acid sequence: CASSPGLEQYF.

Of note for this clonotype: One end of the junction varies from germline; a read error may be responsible. The V and J genes are TRBV6-1 and TRBJ1-6; D is unclear. The CDR3 has 12 amino acids. Germline V gives CDR1 MNHNS, CDR2 SASEGT. This CDR3 reads CASVVANSPLHF. The DNA of the CDR3 is TGTGCCAGTGTGGTCGCCAATTCACCCCTCCACTTC.

With respect to this clonotype: Since the CDR3 does not end with the conserved phenylalanine or tryptophan, this likely comes from a read error. This chain joins TRBV6-1 and TRBJ2-3, with D perhaps given as TRBD1 or TRBD2 (6 bases each). The germline V gene encodes CDR1 MNHNS and CDR2 SASEGT. Trimming stripped 6 bases from V and 3 bases from J, with 16 bases between. CDR3 length: 15 residues. CDR3 DNA sequence: TGTGCCAGCAGCGACGGGGGCTTTCGTACAGATACGCAGTATTGT. It is translated as CASSDGGFRTDTQYC.

In its sample, this clonotype was seen a few times. This chain joins TRBV5-1 and TRBJ2-5; D remains ambiguous. The V end was cut by 6 bases, the J end by 4 bases, with 16 bases between. The CDR3 has 14 amino acids. Germline lookup yields CDR1 SGHRS and CDR2 YFSETQ. Here the CDR3 reads CASIKDIGGETQYF. Here the CDR3 DNA reads TGCGCCAGCATCAAAGACATTGGCGGAGAGACCCAGTACTTC. The full variable domain, in which reference TRBV5-1 and TRBJ2-5 provide the parts outside the CDR3, is KAGVTQTPRYLIKTRGQQVTLSCSPISGHRSVSWYQQTPGQGLQFLFEYFSETQRNKGNFPGRFSGRQFSNSRSEMNVSTLELGDSALYLCASIKDIGGETQYFGPGTRLLVL.